This TCR beta chain was identified in a study of quantifying T cell responses using KT2 cells. Study as a whole: Reverse transcription used primers in the TCR alpha and beta constant regions.

The cDNA 3' end received a ligated oligonucleotide with a UMI. An equimolar mix of RC1.1 and RC1.2 primed the beta chain across TRBC1 and TRBC2. In TCRdb, the UMI-ligation and nested PCR reads were re-called with MiXCR into one record per CDR3 protein. Here the sample spans 45,000 to 65,000 distinct CDR3 sequences, about 12% being singletons. CDR1 is ENHRY, CDR2 SYGVKD, per germline. The CDR3 loop spans 14 amino acids. The V end lost 4 bases, the J end lost 3 bases, and 10 bases lay between the germline ends. This clonotype originated in a human donor. This chain uses TRBV10-3 with TRBJ1-5; TRBD1 might be the D (6 bases). Sequenced sample: PBMCs spiked with cells of the T cell clone KT2. The CDR3 here is CAISGGGDNQPQHF. CDR3 DNA sequence: TGTGCCATCAGTGGAGGGGGGGACAATCAGCCCCAGCATTTT.